Below, 22 T cell receptor beta chains from the same sample are listed, as sequenced in a study of T-cell reconstitution after alpha-beta-depleted transplantation in children. Unique molecular identifiers tagged the TCRbeta library. TCRdb used MiXCR to reprocess the PCR reads, holding one entry per CDR3 protein. The sample consists of 440,000 or so distinct CDR3 sequences, 43% of them appearing once. The sample was PBMCs, taken before TCRalphabeta/CD19-depleted stem cell transplant. The receptors shown here come from a girl aged 2-10 years with aplastic anemia, due to receive a stem cell transplant.

This clonotype has just a few counts. The chain couples TRBV7-3 to TRBJ2-5, with unresolved D. This CDR3 contains 13 residues. The germline V gene has CDR1 SGHTA and CDR2 FQGTGA. Trimming removed 2 bases from V and 2 bases from J, with 6 bases in between. The CDR3 sequence: CASSLSAQETQYF. CDR3 nucleotide sequence: TGTGCCAGCAGCTTATCAGCACAAGAGACCCAGTACTTC. Drawing the rest from reference TRBV7-3 and TRBJ2-5, the complete variable domain is GAGVSQTPSNKVTEKGKYVELRCDPISGHTALYWYRQSLGQGPEFLIYFQGTGAADDSGLPNDRFFAVRPEGSVSTLKIQRTERGDSAVYLCASSLSAQETQYFGPGTRLLVL.

The V and J genes are TRBV5-1 and TRBJ2-7; D may be TRBD2 (6 bases). Trimming removed 3 bases from V and 0 bases from J, with 10 bases in between. The germline V gene encodes CDR1 SGHRS and CDR2 YFSETQ. The CDR3 spans 14 residues. DNA for the CDR3: TGCGCCAGCAGCTCGGGACTCGTCTCCTACGAGCAGTACTTC. Translating gives CASSSGLVSYEQYF.

This clonotype was detected only a few times. The chain links TRBV5-6 to TRBJ1-3; no reliable D call. The CDR3 length is 16 residues. Germline CDR1 and CDR2: SGHDT and YYEEEE. Trimming pared 1 base from V and 0 bases from J, leaving 11 bases between. CDR3 sequence: CASSLIAGASGNTIYF. The CDR3 DNA sequence: TGTGCCAGCAGCTTGATCGCGGGAGCCTCTGGAAACACCATATATTTT.

In its sample, this clonotype was seen many times. The V and J genes are TRBV7-2 and TRBJ2-5, with 10 nucleotides matching TRBD1. V lost 5 bases to trimming and J lost 9 bases; unmatched junction nucleotides: 9. This CDR3 spans 14 amino acids. Germline assignment: CDR1 SGHTA and CDR2 FQGNSA. The chain's CDR3 is CASSTRQGAGAQYF. For the CDR3, the DNA is TGTGCCAGCAGCACAAGACAGGGGGCAGGGGCCCAGTACTTC.

The chain joins TRBV7-2 to TRBJ2-4, with 10 bases fitting TRBD2. Germline V gene lookup returns CDR1 SGHTA and CDR2 FQGNSA. The CDR3 contains 15 residues. Germline trimming cut 5 bases from V and 5 bases from J; bases unmatched to any gene: 6. CDR3 coding DNA: TGTGCCAGCAGCCAATCCGGACTAGCGGAAAACATTCAGTACTTC. Protein: CASSQSGLAENIQYF.

This chain connects TRBV28 to TRBJ2-7; D is ambiguous. Germline V gene data show CDR1 as MDHEN and CDR2 as SYDVKM. The CDR3 length is 16 residues. V was pared by 8 bases and J by 1 base, with 21 bases between. The CDR3 sequence: CASGFTVKVGSYEQYF. The CDR3 DNA follows: TGTGCCAGCGGGTTTACAGTCAAGGTCGGATCCTACGAGCAGTACTTC. The complete variable domain, with remaining parts taken from reference TRBV28 and TRBJ2-7, reads DVKVTQSSRYLVKRTGEKVFLECVQDMDHENMFWYRQDPGLGLRLIYFSYDVKMKEKGDIPEGYSVSREKKERFSLILESASTNQTSMYLCASGFTVKVGSYEQYFGPGTRLTVT.

This clonotype was seen only a few times. The rearrangement links TRBV30 to TRBJ1-2; maybe TRBD1 (6 bases). The CDR3 runs to 12 residues. The germline V gene has CDR1 GTSNPN and CDR2 SVGIG (reference sequence). Trimming took 4 bases from V and 5 from J, leaving 11 bases between them. DNA for the CDR3: TGTGCCTGGAATCAGGGGAGGTATGGCTACACCTTC. Translating gives CAWNQGRYGYTF. Together with reference TRBV30 and TRBJ1-2, the CDR3 gives the full variable domain: SQTIHQWPATLVQPVGSPLSLECTVEGTSNPNLYWYRQAAGRGLQLLFYSVGIGQISSEVPQNLSASRPQDRQFILSSKKLLLSDSGFYLCAWNQGRYGYTFGSGTRLTVV.

This sequence joins TRBV20-1 and TRBJ2-3; 7 nucleotides align to TRBD1. Trimming removed 3 bases from V and 0 bases from J; junction bases left unmatched: 6. Germline CDR1 is DFQATT and CDR2 is SNEGSKA (reference sequence). This CDR3 contains 15 residues. The DNA of the CDR3 is TGCAGTGCTAGCCCAAGGACAGGTAGCACAGATACGCAGTATTTT. It encodes CSASPRTGSTDTQYF.

This chain uses TRBV18 with TRBJ1-6; D gene unclear. Germline V gene data show CDR1 as KGHSH and CDR2 as LQKENI. The CDR3 is made up of 13 amino acids. V was pared by 3 bases and J by 10 bases, with 10 bases between. The CDR3 DNA sequence: TGTGCCAGCTCACCGGACTCAATATCACCCCTCCACTTT. Translation gives CASSPDSISPLHF.

The table lists this clonotype with a few counts. This chain links TRBV20-1 with TRBJ2-5; no reliable D call. V lost 6 bases to trimming and J lost 5 bases, with 19 bases between them. The CDR3 has 14 amino acids. CDR1 is DFQATT and CDR2 is SNEGSKA in the germline V gene (reference sequence). CDR3 amino acids: CSAKGNGPLETQYF. The DNA of the CDR3 is TGCAGTGCGAAGGGAAATGGGCCGCTGGAGACCCAGTACTTC.

The chain carries TRBV7-9 and TRBJ1-2, with 8 bases fitting TRBD1. The CDR3 is made up of 13 amino acids. Germline values: CDR1 SEHNR, CDR2 FQNEAQ (reference sequence). The J segment lost 8 bases and the V segment lost 8 bases, leaving 10 bases of the junction unmatched. The CDR3 nucleotides read TGTGCCAGCGGCTGGGGGGACAGGAGCGGCTACACCTTC. The encoded protein is CASGWGDRSGYTF.

This clonotype was detected only a few times. This chain connects TRBV27 to TRBJ2-1; TRBD2 matches at 11 bases. J lost 0 bases, V lost 6 bases, and 7 bases had no gene match. The CDR3 extends over 17 amino acids. From germline, CDR1 is MNHEY and CDR2 SMNVEV (reference sequence). The CDR3 DNA follows: TGTGCCAGCAGCCAAGGGACTAGCGGACGCTCCTACAATGAGCAGTTCTTC. Residues: CASSQGTSGRSYNEQFF.

The rearrangement links TRBV10-2 to TRBJ2-5; TRBD2 matches 7 bases. The CDR3 has 12 amino acids. The germline gives CDR1 WSHSY, CDR2 SAAADI. Trimming cost V 8 bases and J 5 bases; bases outside gene matches: 5. The CDR3 DNA is TGCGCCAGCGCGCGGGAGATGGAGACCCAGTACTTC. Its translation: CASAREMETQYF.

The V gene is TRBV5-1, the J gene TRBJ1-6, with a tentative D call TRBD1 (6 bases). The germline V and J ends were trimmed by 4 bases and 6 bases, with 14 bases remaining between them. There are 15 residues in the CDR3. Looked up from germline, CDR1 is SGHRS and CDR2 is YFSETQ. CDR3 nucleotides: TGCGCCAGCAGCACCACAGGGAGAACTAATTCACCCCTCCACTTT. This translates into CASSTTGRTNSPLHF.

This clonotype was seen only a few times. This chain connects TRBV5-1 to TRBJ2-3, with D perhaps TRBD2 (6 bases). Between the trimmed V and J ends, which lost 5 bases and 4 bases, there was a span of 11 bases. The CDR3 totals 13 residues. Germline values: CDR1 SGHRS, CDR2 YFSETQ. The CDR3 coding sequence is TGCGCCAGCAGGGGGGGTACGGCAGATACGCAGTATTTT. This translates into CASRGGTADTQYF.

The CDR3 sequence is CATSTQLRPGQGNYEQYF. For the CDR3, the DNA is TGTGCCACCAGCACTCAGCTGAGACCGGGACAGGGAAACTACGAGCAGTACTTC. J is TRBJ2-7 and V is TRBV15; 9 bases align to TRBD1. The CDR3 has 18 amino acids. The germline CDR1 and CDR2 sequences are LNHNV and YYDKDF (reference sequence). V shed 4 bases, J shed 3 bases, and the junction held 16 bases outside the gene matches.

This clonotype was picked up a small number of times. This sequence joins TRBV7-9 and TRBJ2-1; D is possibly TRBD2 (5 bases). The V end lost 2 bases, the J end lost 6 bases, and 11 bases lay between the germline ends. The CDR3 runs 14 residues. The V gene's germline CDR1 is SEHNR and CDR2 FQNEAQ (reference sequence). The CDR3 loop reads CASSLTGNRNEQFF. The CDR3 coding sequence is TGTGCCAGCAGCTTAACCGGGAATCGCAATGAGCAGTTCTTC. The full variable domain, rest sourced from reference TRBV7-9 and TRBJ2-1, is DTGVSQNPRHKITKRGQNVTFRCDPISEHNRLYWYRQTLGQGPEFLTYFQNEAQLEKSRLLSDRFSAERPKGSFSTLEIQRTEQGDSAMYLCASSLTGNRNEQFFGPGTRLTVL.

This clonotype was observed a few times. The chain has TRBV13 and TRBJ1-1; perhaps TRBD1 as D (5 bases). Per germline, CDR1 PRHDT and CDR2 FYEKMQ (reference sequence). CDR3 length: 15 residues. V lost 0 bases to trimming and J lost 1 base, with 9 bases between them. CDR3 sequence: CASSLGLRGNTEAFF. The CDR3 DNA reads TGTGCCAGCAGCTTAGGCCTAAGGGGGAACACTGAAGCTTTCTTT. Complete variable domain (other parts from reference TRBV13 and TRBJ1-1): AAGVIQSPRHLIKEKRETATLKCYPIPRHDTVYWYQQGPGQDPQFLISFYEKMQSDKGSIPDRFSAQQFSDYHSELNMSSLELGDSALYFCASSLGLRGNTEAFFGQGTRLTVV.

This chain connects TRBV6-2 or TRBV6-3 to TRBJ1-1; D uncertain. Looked up from germline, CDR1 is MNHEY and CDR2 is SVGEGT. V lost 3 bases to trimming and J lost 4 bases, with 9 bases between them. CDR3 length: 13 residues. The CDR3 bases are TGTGCCAGCAGTTATCAGGACCCCACTGAAGCTTTCTTT. Amino acids: CASSYQDPTEAFF.

This clonotype was observed at least ten times. V and J are TRBV7-2 and TRBJ2-1, with 13 bases that match TRBD2. The trim removed 5 bases at V and 6 bases at J, leaving 7 bases unmatched. Germline assignment: CDR1 SGHTA and CDR2 FQGNSA. The CDR3 is 16 amino acids. The CDR3 nucleotides read TGTGCCAGCAGCCGAGGGGGACTAGCGGGACCCAATGAGCAGTTCTTC. It translates to CASSRGGLAGPNEQFF. The full variable domain, rest sourced from reference TRBV7-2 and TRBJ2-1, is GAGVSQSPSNKVTEKGKDVELRCDPISGHTALYWYRQSLGQGLEFLIYFQGNSAPDKSGLPSDRFSAERTGGSVSTLTIQRTQQEDSAVYLCASSRGGLAGPNEQFFGPGTRLTVL.

The V and J genes are TRBV5-1 and TRBJ2-5; D might be TRBD2 (5 bases). Trimming took off 4 bases at V and 2 bases at J, with 12 bases between the two ends. This CDR3 region has 14 residues. CDR1 and CDR2 from the germline V gene are SGHRS and YFSETQ. CDR3 loop: CASSAGMAQETQYF. CDR3 nucleotides: TGCGCCAGCAGCGCCGGGATGGCTCAAGAGACCCAGTACTTC.

The rearrangement uses TRBV6-1 and TRBJ1-2, with D possibly matching TRBD1 (6 bases). The CDR3 has 15 amino acids. Trimming took off 7 bases at V and 8 bases at J, with 23 bases between the two ends. Germline values: CDR1 MNHNS, CDR2 SASEGT. The CDR3 here is CASTVTGSSLYGYTF. In nucleotides, the CDR3 is TGTGCCAGCACCGTGACAGGATCATCTCTCTACGGCTACACCTTC.